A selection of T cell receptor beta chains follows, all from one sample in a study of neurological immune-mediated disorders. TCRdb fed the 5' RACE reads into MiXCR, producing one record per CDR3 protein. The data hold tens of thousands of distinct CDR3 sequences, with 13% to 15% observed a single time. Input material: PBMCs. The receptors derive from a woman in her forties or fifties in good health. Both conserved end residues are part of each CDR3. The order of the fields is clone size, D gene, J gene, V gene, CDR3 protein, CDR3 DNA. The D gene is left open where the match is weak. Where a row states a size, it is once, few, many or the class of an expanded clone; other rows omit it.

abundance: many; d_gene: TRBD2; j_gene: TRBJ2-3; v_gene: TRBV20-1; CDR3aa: CSARWSSGDTDTQYF; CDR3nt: TGCAGTGCTAGATGGTCTAGCGGGGACACAGATACGCAGTATTTT
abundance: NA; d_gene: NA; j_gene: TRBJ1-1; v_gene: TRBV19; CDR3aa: CASRSNTEAFF; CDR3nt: TGTGCCAGTAGATCGAACACTGAAGCTTTCTTT
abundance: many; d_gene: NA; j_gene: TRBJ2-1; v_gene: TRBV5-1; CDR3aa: CASSLRDRPLGEQFF; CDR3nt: TGCGCCAGCAGTCTCCGCGACAGGCCCTTAGGTGAGCAGTTCTTC
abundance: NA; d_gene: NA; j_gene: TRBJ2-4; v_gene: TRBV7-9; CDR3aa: CASSPRIFALANNIQYF; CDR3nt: TGTGCCAGCAGCCCAAGAATTTTCGCCTTAGCCAATAACATTCAGTACTTC
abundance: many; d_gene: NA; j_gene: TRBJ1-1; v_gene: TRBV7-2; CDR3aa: CASSWSAQNTEAFF; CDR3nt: TGTGCCAGCAGCTGGTCCGCCCAGAACACTGAAGCTTTCTTT
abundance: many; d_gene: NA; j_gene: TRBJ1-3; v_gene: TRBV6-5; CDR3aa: CASSRESGNTIYF; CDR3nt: TGTGCCAGCAGCCGGGAGTCTGGAAACACCATATATTTT
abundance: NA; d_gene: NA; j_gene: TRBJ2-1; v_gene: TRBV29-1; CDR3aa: CSVEPTAEQFF; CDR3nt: TGCAGCGTTGAACCAACAGCTGAGCAGTTCTTC
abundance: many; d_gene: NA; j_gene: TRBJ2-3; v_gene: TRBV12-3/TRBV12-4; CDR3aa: CASSLDSGTDTQYF; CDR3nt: TGTGCCAGCAGTTTAGATAGCGGCACAGATACGCAGTATTTT
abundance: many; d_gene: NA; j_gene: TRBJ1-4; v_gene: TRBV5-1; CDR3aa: CASSLDGEEKLFF; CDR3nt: TGCGCCAGCAGCTTAGACGGAGAGGAAAAACTGTTTTTT
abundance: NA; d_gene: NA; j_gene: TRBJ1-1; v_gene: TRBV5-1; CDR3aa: CASSQPRAVTSRVTEAFF; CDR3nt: TGCGCCAGCAGCCAACCTCGGGCAGTGACCAGTCGTGTCACTGAAGCTTTCTTT
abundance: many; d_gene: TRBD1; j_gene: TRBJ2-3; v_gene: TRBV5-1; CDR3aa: CASSFGQAITDTQYF; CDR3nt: TGCGCCAGCAGCTTTGGACAGGCGATCACAGATACGCAGTATTTT
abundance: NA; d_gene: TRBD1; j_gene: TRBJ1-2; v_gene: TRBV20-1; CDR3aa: CSAPRGQGSNYGYTF; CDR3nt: TGCAGTGCTCCTAGGGGACAGGGATCTAACTATGGCTACACCTTC
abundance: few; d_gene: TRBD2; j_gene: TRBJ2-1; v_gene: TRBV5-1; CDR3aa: CASSLAGTSNYNEQFF; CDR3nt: TGCGCCAGCAGCTTGGCCGGGACTAGTAACTACAATGAGCAGTTCTTC
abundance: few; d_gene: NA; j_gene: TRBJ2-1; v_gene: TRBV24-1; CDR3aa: CATSDPAGSHADEQFF; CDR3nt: TGTGCCACCAGTGACCCGGCCGGGTCGCATGCCGATGAGCAGTTCTTC
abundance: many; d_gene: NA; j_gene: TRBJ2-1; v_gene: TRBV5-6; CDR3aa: CASSLTPRRTYNEQFF; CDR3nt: TGTGCCAGCAGCTTGACGCCTCGGAGAACCTACAATGAGCAGTTCTTC